The rows below give T cell receptor beta chains drawn from one sample of a study of response to subunit inactivated influenza vaccine. TCRdb redid the calling of the RT-PCR reads with MiXCR, one entry per CDR3 protein. The table includes 500,000 to 550,000 distinct CDR3 sequences, approximately 7.3% detected once. Here the sequenced sample was PBMCs from blood, taken around 25 months after vaccination. Source of these receptors: a man between 50 and 75 years old who received an inactivated influenza vaccine. Both conserved end residues are part of each CDR3. The order of the fields is J gene, clone size, V gene, CDR3 protein. The size of a clone is reported for some rows only, either as once, few or many, or as a class for expanded clones.

TRBJ2-1 | - | TRBV27 | CASSLWSKGAEQFF
TRBJ2-6 | - | TRBV10-3 | CAISAGAGANVLTF
TRBJ2-5 | - | TRBV11-2 | CASSLGWGGSGGLLQETQYF
TRBJ2-3 | many | TRBV11-2 | CASSLDLAGALTDTQYF
TRBJ1-4 | many | TRBV5-1 | CASSLEPGLNEKLFF
TRBJ1-4 | - | TRBV4-1 | CASSHKGTGRIEKLFF
TRBJ1-1 | - | TRBV28 | CTSSQGSAYTEAFF
TRBJ2-7 | many | TRBV20-1 | CSPTPGVGEQYF
TRBJ2-2 | many | TRBV9 | CASSSRDLIFSGELFF
TRBJ1-4 | many | TRBV10-3 | CAISKGKNEKLFF
TRBJ2-5 | few | TRBV9 | CASSVGLAGGVLQETQYF
TRBJ2-3 | many | TRBV5-1 | CASSLASGSTDTQYF
TRBJ1-1 | few | TRBV7-9 | CASSLWTGGYTEAFF
TRBJ2-1 | - | TRBV12-3/TRBV12-4 | CASSFSGANSYNEQFF
TRBJ2-7 | - | TRBV20-1 | CSARGGRNRGVYEQYF
TRBJ1-6 | many | TRBV6-1 | CASRGQGANSPLHF
TRBJ2-7 | few | TRBV7-2 | CASSLGPGFYEQYF
TRBJ1-2 | many | TRBV7-6 | CASSLEASPIYGYTF
TRBJ2-4 | - | TRBV5-1 | CASSLLASRGDIQYF
TRBJ1-1 | - | TRBV6-1 | CASSELGRGQGPEAFF
TRBJ1-6 | few | TRBV12-3/TRBV12-4 | CASSFRAGETPLHF
TRBJ2-3 | many | TRBV7-2 | CASSLVGSSTDTQYF
TRBJ1-1 | many | TRBV5-1 | CASSSPVGEMNTEAFF
TRBJ2-7 | - | TRBV28 | CATGTSGRGEQYF